These T cell receptor beta chains were read from a single sample in a study of response to subunit inactivated influenza vaccine. TCRdb reprocessed the RT-PCR reads with MiXCR, giving one entry per CDR3 protein. Of hundreds of thousands of distinct CDR3 sequences listed, around 20% are singletons. The starting material was PBMCs from blood, obtained more than 4 days after vaccination. The receptors derive from a man aged 45 to 65 who received an inactivated influenza vaccine. Both conserved end residues are part of each CDR3. D genes are given only for firm matches. Only part of the rows carry a size: once, few, many, or a class if the clone is expanded.

J gene,V gene,clone size,D gene,CDR3 DNA,CDR3 protein
TRBJ2-2,TRBV6-1,few,NA,TGTGCCAGCAGTGAACCGGGAATAACGGCCGGGGAGCTGTTTTTT,CASSEPGITAGELFF
TRBJ1-1,TRBV4-3,NA,TRBD1,TGCGCCAGCAGCCCACAGGGGGTACACACTGAAGCTTTCTTT,CASSPQGVHTEAFF
TRBJ2-1,TRBV6-5,once,NA,TGTGCCAGCAGTTACGGGGGAGTAAGTGAGCAGTTCTTC,CASSYGGVSEQFF
TRBJ2-3,TRBV6-2/TRBV6-3,many,NA,TGTGCCAGCACCCCTAGTGGGGGGGATACGCAGTATTTT,CASTPSGGDTQYF
TRBJ2-6,TRBV7-9,few,TRBD1,TGTGCCAGCAGCTCGGGACAGAGCTCTGGGGCCAACGTCCTGACTTTC,CASSSGQSSGANVLTF
TRBJ2-2,TRBV6-1,NA,NA,TGTGCCAGCAGAATACAGGGAGGGACCGGGGAGCTGTTTTTT,CASRIQGGTGELFF
TRBJ2-4,TRBV19,NA,TRBD2,TGTGCCAGTAGCGCGGGGGGTACCAAAAACATTCAGTACTTC,CASSAGGTKNIQYF
TRBJ1-6,TRBV5-6,few,TRBD1,TGTGCCAGCAGCTCGACAGGGCGAAGTTCACCCCTCCACTTT,CASSSTGRSSPLHF
TRBJ2-1,TRBV29-1,many,NA,TGCAGCGTTGAAGGTCAGGCGAGCTCCTACAATGAGCAGTTCTTC,CSVEGQASSYNEQFF
TRBJ1-1,TRBV5-1,few,NA,TGCGCCAGCAGCTCCCTAGGGGACATGAACACTGAAGCTTTCTTT,CASSSLGDMNTEAFF
TRBJ2-4,TRBV6-2/TRBV6-3,many,TRBD2,TGTGCCAGCACCACGAGTAGCGGGAGGCCCAAAAACATTCAGTACTTC,CASTTSSGRPKNIQYF
TRBJ2-3,TRBV12-3/TRBV12-4,few,TRBD2,TGTGCCAGCAGTTTACGTCCGCTAGCGGGGGGGCCGAGGGATACAGATACGCAGTATTTT,CASSLRPLAGGPRDTDTQYF
TRBJ1-3,TRBV28,NA,NA,TGTGCCAGCAGACCTCCAGGTGGCTCTGGAAACACCATATATTTT,CASRPPGGSGNTIYF
TRBJ2-7,TRBV14,few,TRBD2,TGTGCCAGCAGCCCCGAGGTCGGGGGGTCCTACGAGCAGTACTTC,CASSPEVGGSYEQYF
TRBJ2-5,TRBV11-2,few,NA,TGTGCCAGCAGCCCCTACCTGGGCAGGCAAGAGACCCAGTACTTC,CASSPYLGRQETQYF
TRBJ1-3,TRBV7-2,few,NA,TGTGCCAGCAGCCGGGACCTTGATGGAAACACCATATATTTT,CASSRDLDGNTIYF
TRBJ2-3,TRBV29-1,NA,NA,TGCAGCGTTGTGGCCTACCTAAGCACAGATACGCAGTATTTT,CSVVAYLSTDTQYF
TRBJ2-1,TRBV20-1,few,NA,TGCAGTGCTTCTAACTCACTCCCGGGCAATGAGCAGTTCTTC,CSASNSLPGNEQFF
TRBJ2-1,TRBV20-1,NA,TRBD2,TGCAGTGCTAGAGATTGGGCTAGCGGGAGGAATGAGCAGTTCTTC,CSARDWASGRNEQFF
TRBJ2-7,TRBV6-2/TRBV6-3,NA,TRBD2,TGTGCCAGCAGTTCCGCTCACCGACTAGCGGGATCCTACGAGCAGTACTTC,CASSSAHRLAGSYEQYF
TRBJ1-1,TRBV2,NA,TRBD1,TGTGCCAGCAAAAAGACAGGGGACACTGAAGCTTTCTTT,CASKKTGDTEAFF
TRBJ2-1,TRBV20-1,NA,NA,TGCAGTGCTCCTCACAATGAGCAGTTCTTC,CSAPHNEQFF
TRBJ1-2,TRBV2,few,NA,TGTGCCAGCAGGAGTACAGCGCTCTATGGCTACACCTTC,CASRSTALYGYTF
TRBJ2-1,TRBV12-3/TRBV12-4,NA,TRBD2,TGTGCCAGCAGGCTACTAGCGGGGGCAGGAAATGAGCAGTTCTTC,CASRLLAGAGNEQFF
TRBJ1-1,TRBV5-6,few,NA,TGTGCCAGCAGCTTCGGAGAGGGAGAGGCCACTGAAGCTTTCTTT,CASSFGEGEATEAFF